This TCR beta chain was identified in a study of metastatic and nonmetastatic thyroid tumors (dated by TCRdb to about 2020). Notes on the research overall: For patients with malignant and with benign thyroid disease, the researchers compared repertoires between peripheral blood samples and tumor or nodule tissue samples. Paper-wide results and their limitations: In both blood and tumor samples, malignant tumors were reported to have significantly higher TCR beta diversity than benign nodules.

None of the patients had been given any treatment before thyroid surgery. Using T-cell receptor beta sequencing, the study looked back at clinical samples from patients collected from about 2012 to 2018. Measured from the cysteine to the phenylalanine, the CDR3 is 11 residues long. Only the CDR3 portion is preserved as DNA: 33 bases, with reading frame beginning at the first base. The germline ends are 8 bases apart after V is trimmed by 5 bases and J by 9 bases. For CDR1 and CDR2, the germline V gene lists SGHTA and FQGNSA. The library was built by means of PCR. Instrument on record: Illumina HiSeq 4000. The TCR beta-chain CDR3 region of each patient was profiled by high-throughput sequencing. On the authors' methods: Drawing on CDR3 differences between clinicopathological groups, the researchers built a classifier meant to tell apart patients with distant-metastatic papillary thyroid cancer. The Shannon index was used to assess repertoire diversity, and the Morisita-Horn index was used to assess tumor-blood repertoire similarity. TCRdb redid the processing of the public reads, applying fastp at Q25 and MiXCR, and retained in-frame beta chains. These V and J calls rely on TCRdb rather than the paper's analysis. This sample holds approximately 17,000 clones; under 30% were observed only once. The top ten clones comprise roughly 9.8% of the sample.

Many counts were recorded for this clone. Which antigen it targets is not known. No base quality information exists; no much larger clone differs at one position. Other DNA sequences of this sample code for an identical CDR3. Recombination joined TRBV7-2 with TRBJ1-5; the D gene is unclear. The sample consisted of blood. The receptor comes from a male donor with papillary thyroid cancer or a benign thyroid nodule (not recorded which). Some clones in this sample may be carry-over from other donors' samples. The CDR3 protein is CASSVPGPQHF. Read as DNA, the sequence is TGTGCCAGCAGCGTCCCCGGGCCCCAGCATTTT. Outside the CDR3, residues come from the reference TRBV7-2 and TRBJ1-5 proteins, so the full variable domain is: GAGVSQSPSNKVTEKGKDVELRCDPISGHTALYWYRQSLGQGLEFLIYFQGNSAPDKSGLPSDRFSAERTGGSVSTLTIQRTQQEDSAVYLCASSVPGPQHFGDGTRLSIL.